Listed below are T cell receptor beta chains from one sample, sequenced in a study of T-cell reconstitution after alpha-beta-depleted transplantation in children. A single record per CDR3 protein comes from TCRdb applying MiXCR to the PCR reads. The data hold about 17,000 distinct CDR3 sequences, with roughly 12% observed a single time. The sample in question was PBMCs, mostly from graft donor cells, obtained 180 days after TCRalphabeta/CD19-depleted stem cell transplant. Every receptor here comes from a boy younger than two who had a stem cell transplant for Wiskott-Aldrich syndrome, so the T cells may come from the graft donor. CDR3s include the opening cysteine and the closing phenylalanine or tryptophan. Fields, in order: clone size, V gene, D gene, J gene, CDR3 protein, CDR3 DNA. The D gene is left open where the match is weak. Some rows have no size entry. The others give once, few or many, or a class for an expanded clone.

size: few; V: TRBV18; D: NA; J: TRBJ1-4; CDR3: CASSPTGLPGEKLFF; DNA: TGTGCCAGCTCACCGACCGGCCTCCCGGGGGAAAAACTGTTTTTT
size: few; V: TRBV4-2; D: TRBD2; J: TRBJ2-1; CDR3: CAMAPGSGSSNYNEQFF; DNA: TGTGCCATGGCCCCAGGGAGCGGGAGCTCAAACTACAATGAGCAGTTCTTC
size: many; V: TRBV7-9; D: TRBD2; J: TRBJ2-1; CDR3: CASSPWGLAVYNEQFF; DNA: TGTGCCAGCAGCCCATGGGGACTAGCGGTTTACAATGAGCAGTTCTTC
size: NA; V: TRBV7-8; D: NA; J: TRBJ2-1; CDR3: CASSRTRRGSSYNEQFF; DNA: TGTGCCAGCAGCCGTACCCGACGGGGGAGCTCCTACAATGAGCAGTTCTTC
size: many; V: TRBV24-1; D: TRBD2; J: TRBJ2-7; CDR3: CATSDLGPGSGRNEQYF; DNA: TGTGCCACCAGTGATTTGGGTCCTGGTAGCGGGAGAAATGAGCAGTACTTC
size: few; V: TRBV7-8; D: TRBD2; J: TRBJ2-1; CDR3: CASSRFWEGAYNEQFF; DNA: TGTGCCAGCAGCCGTTTTTGGGAGGGCGCCTACAATGAGCAGTTCTTC
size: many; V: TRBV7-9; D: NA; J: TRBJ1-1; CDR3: CASSPLQKGDTEAFF; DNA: TGTGCCAGCAGCCCACTTCAAAAGGGGGACACTGAAGCTTTCTTT
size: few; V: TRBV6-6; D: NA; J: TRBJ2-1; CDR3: CASSSALINEQFF; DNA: TGTGCCAGCAGTTCGGCCCTGATCAATGAGCAGTTCTTC
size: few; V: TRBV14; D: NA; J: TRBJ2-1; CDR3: CASSQIGNEQFF; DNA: TGTGCCAGCAGCCAAATAGGGAATGAGCAGTTCTTC
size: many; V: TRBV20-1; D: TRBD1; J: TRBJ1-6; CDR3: CSARDRGNSPLHF; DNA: TGCAGTGCTAGGGACAGGGGGAATTCACCCCTCCACTTT
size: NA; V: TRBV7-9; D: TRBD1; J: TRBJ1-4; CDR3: CASSLATGATNEKLFF; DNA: TGTGCCAGCAGCTTAGCGACAGGGGCAACTAATGAAAAACTGTTTTTT
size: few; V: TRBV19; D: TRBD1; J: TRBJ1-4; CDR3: CASSKRRTGHTVLYEKLFF; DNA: TGTGCCAGTAGTAAACGACGGACAGGGCATACCGTTCTGTATGAAAAACTGTTTTTT
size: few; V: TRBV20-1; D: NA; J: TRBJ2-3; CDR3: CSADLQGRDTQYF; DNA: TGCAGTGCAGACCTCCAGGGTCGCGATACGCAGTATTTT
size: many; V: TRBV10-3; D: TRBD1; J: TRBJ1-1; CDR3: CAIARQGAGTEAFF; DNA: TGTGCCATCGCCAGACAGGGGGCAGGCACTGAAGCTTTCTTT
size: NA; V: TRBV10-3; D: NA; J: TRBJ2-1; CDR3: CAISALPSSYNEQFF; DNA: TGTGCCATCAGTGCTCTACCAAGCTCCTACAATGAGCAGTTCTTC
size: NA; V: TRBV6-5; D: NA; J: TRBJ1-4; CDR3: CASSYSSPLGSTNEKLFF; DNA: TGTGCCAGCAGTTACTCATCCCCGCTAGGGAGTACTAATGAAAAACTGTTTTTT
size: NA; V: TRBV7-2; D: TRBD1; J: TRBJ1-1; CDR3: CASSFRDRRPFF; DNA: TGTGCCAGCAGCTTCCGGGACAGGCGACCTTTCTTT
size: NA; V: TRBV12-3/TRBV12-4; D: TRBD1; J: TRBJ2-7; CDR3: CASSLAGTGTYEQYF; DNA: TGTGCCAGCAGTTTAGCTGGGACAGGCACCTACGAGCAGTACTTC
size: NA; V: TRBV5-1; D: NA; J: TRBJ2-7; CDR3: CASSLGRDEQYF; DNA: TGCGCCAGCAGCTTGGGCAGGGACGAGCAGTACTTC
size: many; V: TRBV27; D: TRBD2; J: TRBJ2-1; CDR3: CASSLFPGRASGRHEQFF; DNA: TGTGCCAGCAGTCTATTCCCAGGCAGGGCTAGCGGGAGGCATGAGCAGTTCTTC